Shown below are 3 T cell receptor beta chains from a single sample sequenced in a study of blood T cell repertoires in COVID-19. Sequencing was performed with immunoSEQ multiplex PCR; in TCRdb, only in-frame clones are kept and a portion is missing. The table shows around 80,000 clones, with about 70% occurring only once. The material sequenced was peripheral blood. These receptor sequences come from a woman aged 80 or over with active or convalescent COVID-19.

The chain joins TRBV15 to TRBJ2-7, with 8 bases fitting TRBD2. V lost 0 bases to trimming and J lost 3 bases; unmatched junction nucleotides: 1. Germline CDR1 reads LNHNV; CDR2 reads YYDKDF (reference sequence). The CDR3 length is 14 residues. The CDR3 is CATSREGTSYEQYF. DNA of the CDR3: TGTGCCACCAGCAGAGAAGGGACTAGCTACGAGCAGTACTTC.

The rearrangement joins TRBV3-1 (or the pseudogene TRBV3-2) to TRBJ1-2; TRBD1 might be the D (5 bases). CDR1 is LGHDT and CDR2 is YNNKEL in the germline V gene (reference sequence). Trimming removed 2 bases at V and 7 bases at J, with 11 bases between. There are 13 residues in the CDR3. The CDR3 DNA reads TGTGCCAGCAGCCAAATGGTCGGGGGTGGCTACACCTTC. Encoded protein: CASSQMVGGGYTF.

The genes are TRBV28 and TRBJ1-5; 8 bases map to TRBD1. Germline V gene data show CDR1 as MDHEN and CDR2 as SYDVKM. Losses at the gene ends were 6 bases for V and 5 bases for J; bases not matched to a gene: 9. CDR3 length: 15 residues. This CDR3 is CASSPGQGWYQPQHF. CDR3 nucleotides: TGTGCCAGCAGCCCAGGACAGGGTTGGTATCAGCCCCAGCATTTT.